This T cell receptor beta chain stems from a study of early stage breast cancer tumors. General study results and limits: Compared with adjacent normal breast tissue, tumors showed 2 to 2.5-fold greater T cell density and higher clonality. Unsorted bulk genomic DNA sequencing lacked pairing and functional marker data.

Comments on this clone: Its antigen is as yet unknown.

Germline-derived CDR1 and CDR2 are SGDLS and YYNGEE. The CDR3 extends over 15 amino acids. V was clipped by 3 bases and J by 4 bases; unmatched bases: 7. Blood replicates held 0.5 ug DNA, tumor or normal breast roughly 1.5 ug, two each. Sequenced by immunoSEQ multiplex PCR; TCRdb stores in-frame clones only, minus some. The data contain about 63,000 clones, 65% to 80% of them singletons. The chain employs TRBV9 and TRBJ1-2; TRBD1 matches at 9 bases. The TCR was taken from a person younger than 45 with breast cancer. What was sequenced was blood. The CDR3 is CASSATGGTGYGYTF. The CDR3 region has the DNA TGTGCCAGCAGCGCCACAGGGGGCACTGGCTATGGCTACACCTTC.